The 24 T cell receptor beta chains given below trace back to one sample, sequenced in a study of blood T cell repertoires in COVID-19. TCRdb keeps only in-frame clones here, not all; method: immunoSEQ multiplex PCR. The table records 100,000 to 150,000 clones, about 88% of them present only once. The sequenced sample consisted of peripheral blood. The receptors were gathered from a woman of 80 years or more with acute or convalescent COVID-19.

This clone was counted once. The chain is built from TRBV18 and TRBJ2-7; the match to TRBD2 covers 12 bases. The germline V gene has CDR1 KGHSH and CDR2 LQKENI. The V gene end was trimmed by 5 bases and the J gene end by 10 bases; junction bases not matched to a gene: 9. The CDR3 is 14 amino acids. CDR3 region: CASSDRGTSGQQYF. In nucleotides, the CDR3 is TGTGCCAGCTCAGACAGGGGGACTAGCGGGCAACAGTACTTC.

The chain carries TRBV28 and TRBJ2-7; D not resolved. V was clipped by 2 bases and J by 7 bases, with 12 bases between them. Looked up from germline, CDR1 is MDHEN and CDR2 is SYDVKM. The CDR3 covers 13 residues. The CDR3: CASSLPIPAEQYF. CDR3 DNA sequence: TGTGCCAGCAGTTTACCCATCCCCGCGGAGCAGTACTTC.

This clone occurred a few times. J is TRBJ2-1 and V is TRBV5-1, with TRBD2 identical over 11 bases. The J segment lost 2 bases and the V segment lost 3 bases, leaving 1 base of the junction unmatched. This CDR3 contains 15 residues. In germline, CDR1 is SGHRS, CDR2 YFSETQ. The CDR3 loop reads CASSSTSGTYNEQFF. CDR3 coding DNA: TGCGCCAGCAGCTCGACTAGCGGGACCTACAATGAGCAGTTCTTC.

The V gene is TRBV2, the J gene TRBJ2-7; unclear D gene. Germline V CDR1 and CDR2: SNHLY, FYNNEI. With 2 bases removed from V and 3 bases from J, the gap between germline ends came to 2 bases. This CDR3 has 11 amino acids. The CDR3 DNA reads TGTGCCAGCAGTGAACACTACGAGCAGTACTTC. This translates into CASSEHYEQYF.

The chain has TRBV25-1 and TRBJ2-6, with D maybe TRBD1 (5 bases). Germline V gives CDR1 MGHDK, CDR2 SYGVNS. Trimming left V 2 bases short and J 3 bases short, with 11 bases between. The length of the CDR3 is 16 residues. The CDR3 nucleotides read TGTGCCAGCAGTGAAAGGGGCTCCGGTGGGGCCAACGTCCTGACTTTC. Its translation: CASSERGSGGANVLTF.

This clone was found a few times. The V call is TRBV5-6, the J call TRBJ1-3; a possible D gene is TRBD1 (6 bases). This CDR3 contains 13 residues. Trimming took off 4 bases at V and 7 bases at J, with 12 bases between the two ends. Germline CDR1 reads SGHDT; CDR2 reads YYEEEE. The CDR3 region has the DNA TGTGCCAGCAGCCCCGGGACACGGAACACCATATATTTT. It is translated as CASSPGTRNTIYF. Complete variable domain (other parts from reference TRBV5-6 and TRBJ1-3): DAGVTQSPTHLIKTRGQQVTLRCSPKSGHDTVSWYQQALGQGPQFIFQYYEEEERQRGNFPDRFSGHQFPNYSSELNVNALLLGDSALYLCASSPGTRNTIYFGEGSWLTVV.

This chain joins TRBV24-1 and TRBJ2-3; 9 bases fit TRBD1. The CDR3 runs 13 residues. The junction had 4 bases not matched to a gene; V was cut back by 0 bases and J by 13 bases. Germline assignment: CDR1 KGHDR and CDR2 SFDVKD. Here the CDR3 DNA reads TGTGCCACCAGTGATTTGTACAGGGGGCGCAAGTATTTT. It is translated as CATSDLYRGRKYF.

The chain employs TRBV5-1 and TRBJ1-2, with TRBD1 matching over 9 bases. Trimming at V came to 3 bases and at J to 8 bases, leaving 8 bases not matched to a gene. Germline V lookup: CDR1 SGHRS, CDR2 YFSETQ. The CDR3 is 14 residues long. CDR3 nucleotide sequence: TGCGCCAGCAGCTCGTCGGGGACAGGGAGCGGCTACACCTTC. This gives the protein CASSSSGTGSGYTF.

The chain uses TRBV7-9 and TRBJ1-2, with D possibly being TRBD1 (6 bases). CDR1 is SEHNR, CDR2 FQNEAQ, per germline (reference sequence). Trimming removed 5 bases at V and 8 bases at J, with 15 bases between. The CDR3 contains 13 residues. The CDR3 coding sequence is TGTGCCAGCAGCCAACCGACAGGCGGCGGCTACACCTTC. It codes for CASSQPTGGGYTF.

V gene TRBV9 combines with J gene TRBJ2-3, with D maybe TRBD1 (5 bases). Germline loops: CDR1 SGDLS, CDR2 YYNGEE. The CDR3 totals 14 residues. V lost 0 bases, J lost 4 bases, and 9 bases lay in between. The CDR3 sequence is CASSVAGSADTQYF. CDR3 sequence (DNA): TGTGCCAGCAGCGTAGCAGGGTCCGCAGATACGCAGTATTTT. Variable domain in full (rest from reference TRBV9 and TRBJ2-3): DSGVTQTPKHLITATGQRVTLRCSPRSGDLSVYWYQQSLDQGLQFLIQYYNGEERAKGNILERFSAQQFPDLHSELNLSSLELGDSALYFCASSVAGSADTQYFGPGTRLTVL.

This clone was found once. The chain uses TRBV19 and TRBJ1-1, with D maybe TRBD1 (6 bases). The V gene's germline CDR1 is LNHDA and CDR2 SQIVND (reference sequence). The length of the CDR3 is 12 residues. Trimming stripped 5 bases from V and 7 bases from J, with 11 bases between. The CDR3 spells CASSGRGGEAFF. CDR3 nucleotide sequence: TGTGCCAGTAGTGGTAGGGGGGGTGAAGCTTTCTTT. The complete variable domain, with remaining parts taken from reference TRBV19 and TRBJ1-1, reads DGGITQSPKYLFRKEGQNVTLSCEQNLNHDAMYWYRQDPGQGLRLIYYSQIVNDFQKGDIAEGYSVSREKKESFPLTVTSAQKNPTAFYLCASSGRGGEAFFGQGTRLTVV.

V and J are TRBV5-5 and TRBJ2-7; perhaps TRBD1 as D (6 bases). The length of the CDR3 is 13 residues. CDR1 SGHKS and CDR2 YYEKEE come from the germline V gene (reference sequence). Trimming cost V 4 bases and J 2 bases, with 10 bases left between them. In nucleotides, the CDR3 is TGTGCCAGCAGCGCTAGGACAGCCTACGAGCAGTACTTC. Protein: CASSARTAYEQYF. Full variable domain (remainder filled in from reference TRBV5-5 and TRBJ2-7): DAGVTQSPTHLIKTRGQQVTLRCSPISGHKSVSWYQQVLGQGPQFIFQYYEKEERGRGNFPDRFSARQFPNYSSELNVNALLLGDSALYLCASSARTAYEQYFGPGTRLTVT.

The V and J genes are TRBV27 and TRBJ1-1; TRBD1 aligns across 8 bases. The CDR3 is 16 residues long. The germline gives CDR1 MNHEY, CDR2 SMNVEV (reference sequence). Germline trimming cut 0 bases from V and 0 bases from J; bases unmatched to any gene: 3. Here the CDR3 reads CASSLSRQGLNTEAFF. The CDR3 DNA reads TGTGCCAGCAGTTTATCTCGACAGGGGTTGAACACTGAAGCTTTCTTT.

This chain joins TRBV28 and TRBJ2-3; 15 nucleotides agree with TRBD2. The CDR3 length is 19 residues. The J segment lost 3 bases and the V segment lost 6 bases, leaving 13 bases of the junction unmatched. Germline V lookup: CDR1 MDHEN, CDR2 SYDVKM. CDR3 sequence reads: CASSPGLAGGPEVTDTQYF. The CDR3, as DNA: TGTGCCAGCAGCCCAGGACTAGCGGGAGGGCCTGAGGTGACAGATACGCAGTATTTT.

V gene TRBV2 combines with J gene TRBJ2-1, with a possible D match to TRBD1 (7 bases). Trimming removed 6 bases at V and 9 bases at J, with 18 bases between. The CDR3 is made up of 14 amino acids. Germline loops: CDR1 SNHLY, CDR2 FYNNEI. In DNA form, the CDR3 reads TGTGCCAGCAGCCCCGGGACAGCGGGTCGTGAGCAGTTCTTC. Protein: CASSPGTAGREQFF.

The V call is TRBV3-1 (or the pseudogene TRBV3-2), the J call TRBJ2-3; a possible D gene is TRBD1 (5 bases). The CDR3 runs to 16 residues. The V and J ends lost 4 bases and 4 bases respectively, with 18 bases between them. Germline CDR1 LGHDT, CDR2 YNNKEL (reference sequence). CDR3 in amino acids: CASSPWTNANADTQYF. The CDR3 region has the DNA TGTGCCAGCAGCCCTTGGACAAATGCTAACGCAGATACGCAGTATTTT.

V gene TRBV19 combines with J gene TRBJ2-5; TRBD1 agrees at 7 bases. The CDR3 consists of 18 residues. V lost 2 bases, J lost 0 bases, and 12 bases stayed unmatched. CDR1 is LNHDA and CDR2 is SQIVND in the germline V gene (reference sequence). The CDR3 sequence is CASSIRLPGQINQETQYF. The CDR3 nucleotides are TGTGCCAGTAGTATACGTCTTCCGGGACAGATAAACCAAGAGACCCAGTACTTC.

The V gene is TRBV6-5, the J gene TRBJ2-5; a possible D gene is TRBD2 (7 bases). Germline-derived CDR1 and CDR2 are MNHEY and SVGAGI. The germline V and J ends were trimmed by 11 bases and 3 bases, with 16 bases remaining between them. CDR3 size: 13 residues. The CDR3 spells CAQGGTLEETQYF. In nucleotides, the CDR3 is TGTGCCCAGGGAGGGACATTAGAAGAGACCCAGTACTTC.

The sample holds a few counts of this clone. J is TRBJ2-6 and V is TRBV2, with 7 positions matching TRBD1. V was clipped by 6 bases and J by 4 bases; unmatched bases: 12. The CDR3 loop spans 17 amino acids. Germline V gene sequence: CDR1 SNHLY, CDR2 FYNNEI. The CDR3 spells CASSRSGGTIGANVLTF. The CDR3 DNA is TGTGCCAGCAGCCGGTCAGGGGGTACAATCGGGGCCAACGTCCTGACTTTC.

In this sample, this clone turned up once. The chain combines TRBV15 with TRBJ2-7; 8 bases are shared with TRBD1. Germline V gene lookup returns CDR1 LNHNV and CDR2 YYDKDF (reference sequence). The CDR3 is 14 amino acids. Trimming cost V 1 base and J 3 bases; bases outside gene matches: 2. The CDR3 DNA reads TGTGCCACCAGCAGAGGCGGACAGGGCTACGAGCAGTACTTC. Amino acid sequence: CATSRGGQGYEQYF.

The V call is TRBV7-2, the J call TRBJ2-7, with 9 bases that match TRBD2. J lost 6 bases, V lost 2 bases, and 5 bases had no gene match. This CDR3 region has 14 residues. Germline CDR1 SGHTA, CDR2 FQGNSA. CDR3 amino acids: CASSLWRGGSEQYF. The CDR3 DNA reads TGTGCCAGCAGCTTATGGCGGGGGGGCTCCGAGCAGTACTTC.

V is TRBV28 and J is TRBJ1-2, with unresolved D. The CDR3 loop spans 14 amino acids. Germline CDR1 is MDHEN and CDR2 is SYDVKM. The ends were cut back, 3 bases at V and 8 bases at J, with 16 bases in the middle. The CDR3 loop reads CASSFSFFNRGYTF. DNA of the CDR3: TGTGCCAGCAGTTTTAGTTTTTTTAATCGCGGCTACACCTTC.

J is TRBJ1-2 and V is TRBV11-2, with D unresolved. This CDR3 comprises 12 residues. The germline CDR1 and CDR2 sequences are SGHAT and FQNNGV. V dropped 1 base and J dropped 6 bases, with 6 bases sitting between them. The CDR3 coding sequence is TGTGCCAGCAGCTTAGGTCGTGATGGCTACACCTTC. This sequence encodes CASSLGRDGYTF.

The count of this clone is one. CDR3: CASSVEVAGYPYEQYF. CDR3 DNA sequence: TGTGCCAGCAGCGTAGAGGTAGCGGGGTATCCCTACGAGCAGTACTTC. The rearrangement links TRBV9 to TRBJ2-7, with TRBD2 matching 8 bases. Germline CDR1 reads SGDLS; CDR2 reads YYNGEE. Trimming took 0 bases from V and 2 from J; bases not matched to a gene: 7. This CDR3 is built from 16 residues. The entire variable domain, with the rest obtained from reference TRBV9 and TRBJ2-7, is as follows: DSGVTQTPKHLITATGQRVTLRCSPRSGDLSVYWYQQSLDQGLQFLIQYYNGEERAKGNILERFSAQQFPDLHSELNLSSLELGDSALYFCASSVEVAGYPYEQYFGPGTRLTVT.